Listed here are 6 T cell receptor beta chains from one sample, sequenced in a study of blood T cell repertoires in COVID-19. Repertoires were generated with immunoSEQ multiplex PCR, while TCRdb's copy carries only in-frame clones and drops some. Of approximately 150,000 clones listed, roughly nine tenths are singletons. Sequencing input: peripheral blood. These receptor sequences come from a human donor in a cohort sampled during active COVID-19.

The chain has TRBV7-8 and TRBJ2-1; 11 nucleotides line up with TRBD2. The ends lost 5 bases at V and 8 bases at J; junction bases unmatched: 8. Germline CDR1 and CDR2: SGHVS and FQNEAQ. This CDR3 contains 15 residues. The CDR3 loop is CASSATSGGFDEQFF. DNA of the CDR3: TGTGCCAGCAGCGCAACTAGCGGGGGTTTCGATGAGCAGTTCTTC.

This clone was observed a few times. The CDR3 is CASSLSGTANTGELFF. Here the CDR3 DNA reads TGTGCCAGCAGTTTATCCGGGACTGCTAACACCGGGGAGCTGTTTTTT. The chain has TRBV27 and TRBJ2-2; tentative D call: TRBD2 (6 bases). CDR3 size: 16 residues. Germline V gene sequence: CDR1 MNHEY, CDR2 SMNVEV (reference sequence). Between the trimmed V and J ends, which lost 0 bases and 2 bases, there was a span of 10 bases.

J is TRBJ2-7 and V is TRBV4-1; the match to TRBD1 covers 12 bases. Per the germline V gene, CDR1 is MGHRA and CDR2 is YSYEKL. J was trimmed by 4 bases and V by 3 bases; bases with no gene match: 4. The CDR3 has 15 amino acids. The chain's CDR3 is CASSHPGQGAYEQYF. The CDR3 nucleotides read TGCGCCAGCAGCCACCCGGGACAGGGGGCGTACGAGCAGTACTTC.

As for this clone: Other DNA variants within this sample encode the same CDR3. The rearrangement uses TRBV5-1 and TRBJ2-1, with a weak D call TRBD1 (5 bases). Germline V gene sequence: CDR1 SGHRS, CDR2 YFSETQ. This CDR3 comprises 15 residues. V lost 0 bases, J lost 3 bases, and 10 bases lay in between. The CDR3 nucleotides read TGCGCCAGCAGCTTGGGGCAGGGTAGCTACAATGAGCAGTTCTTC. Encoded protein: CASSLGQGSYNEQFF.

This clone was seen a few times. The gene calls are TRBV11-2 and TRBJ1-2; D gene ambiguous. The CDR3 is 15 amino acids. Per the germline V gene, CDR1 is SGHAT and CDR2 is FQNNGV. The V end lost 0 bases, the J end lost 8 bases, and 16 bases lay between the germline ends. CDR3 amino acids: CASSLDRRLQRGYTF. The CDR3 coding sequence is TGTGCCAGCAGCTTAGATCGACGCCTACAGCGGGGCTACACCTTC.

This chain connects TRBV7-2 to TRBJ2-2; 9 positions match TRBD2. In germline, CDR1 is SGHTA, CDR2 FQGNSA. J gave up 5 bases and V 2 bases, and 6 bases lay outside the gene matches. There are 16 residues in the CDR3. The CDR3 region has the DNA TGTGCCAGCAGCTTAACAGCGGGGGGAGGTACCGGGGAGCTGTTTTTT. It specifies CASSLTAGGGTGELFF.